A selection of T cell receptor beta chains follows, all from one sample in a study of control samples from healthy donors and cancer patients. Produced via immunoSEQ multiplex PCR; TCRdb's table is partial and in-frame only. Here the sample spans 110,000 to 150,000 clones, 89% being singletons. The specimen sequenced was blood. The source is a young man in good health. CDR3s include the opening cysteine and the closing phenylalanine or tryptophan. D genes are given only for firm matches. Not all rows give a size; the values are once, few, many and, for expanded clones, a class.

cdr3_nt cdr3_aa v_call d_call clone_size j_call
TGTGCCAGCAGCTTATGTCCCCCGTCGGGTGGTGTAGACAGCCCCAACTACGAGCAGTACTTC CASSLCPPSGGVDSPNYEQYF TRBV7-3 NA NA TRBJ2-7
TGTGCCAGCAGTTACAGGACAGGACGGCAAAACATTCAGTACTTC CASSYRTGRQNIQYF TRBV6-2/TRBV6-3 TRBD1 NA TRBJ2-4
TGTGCCAGCAGCAAAGTAGGACAGGACAGGGGGCTCGCAGATACGCAGTATTTT CASSKVGQDRGLADTQYF TRBV21-1 NA NA TRBJ2-3
TGTGCCAGCAGCCAACCGGGACCGAACTACGAGCAGTACTTC CASSQPGPNYEQYF TRBV4-2 NA once TRBJ2-7
TGTGCCAGTATGGTCGGAGGGGATGGCAATCAGCCCCAGCATTTT CASMVGGDGNQPQHF TRBV19 NA NA TRBJ1-5
TGCGCCAGCAGCTTAGGGCTCTTAAATTCACCCCTCCACTTT CASSLGLLNSPLHF TRBV5-1 NA NA TRBJ1-6
TGTGCCAGCAGTAGTCGGAGGCGAGAGACCCAGTACTTC CASSSRRRETQYF TRBV7-8 NA few TRBJ2-5
TGTGCCAGCAGTTTTGGACTAGGCTATGGCTACACCTTC CASSFGLGYGYTF TRBV27 NA NA TRBJ1-2
TGTGCCATCAGACCGGACATAAGCAATCAGCCCCAGCATTTT CAIRPDISNQPQHF TRBV10-3 NA NA TRBJ1-5
TGTGCCAGTAGCGGGGGGGACACCCACAATGAGCAGTTCTTC CASSGGDTHNEQFF TRBV19 TRBD2 NA TRBJ2-1
TGTGCCAGCAGCTTAGGGCAGGGGGCGGGAAATGAGCAGTTCTTC CASSLGQGAGNEQFF TRBV7-6 TRBD1 NA TRBJ2-1
TGTGCCAGCAGTACCCGCGGCGCTGGAAACACCATATATTTT CASSTRGAGNTIYF TRBV6-5 NA NA TRBJ1-3
TGTGCCAGCAGCCCGTCGGGACTCAGCTCCTACGAGCAGTACTTC CASSPSGLSSYEQYF TRBV7-2 NA NA TRBJ2-7
TGTGCCATCAGTGAAATCCTAGCGGGGATCACAGATACGCAGTATTTT CAISEILAGITDTQYF TRBV10-3 TRBD2 once TRBJ2-3
TGTGCCAGCAGCTTAGTGGCGGGGGGGCTCTCCACAGATACGCAGTATTTT CASSLVAGGLSTDTQYF TRBV7-2 TRBD2 NA TRBJ2-3
TGTGCCAGCAGTGAACTGGGGACCGGATACAATGAGCAGTTCTTC CASSELGTGYNEQFF TRBV6-1 NA NA TRBJ2-1
TGTGCCACCAGGAGGACAGGGCTAAACACCGGGGAGCTGTTTTTT CATRRTGLNTGELFF TRBV15 TRBD1 few TRBJ2-2
TGCGCCAGCAGCTTGGCCCCCGTGGACTCTGGAAACACCATATATTTT CASSLAPVDSGNTIYF TRBV5-1 NA NA TRBJ1-3
TGTGCCAGCAGCTTACAGGTACTCTCTGGAAACACCATATATTTT CASSLQVLSGNTIYF TRBV7-2 NA NA TRBJ1-3
TGTGCCAGCACCCCCGGTAGTAGGGCAAAAGGCTACACCTTC CASTPGSRAKGYTF TRBV6-5 NA NA TRBJ1-2
TGTGCCAGCTCCGACGGGCTCTCCTACGAGCAGTACTTC CASSDGLSYEQYF TRBV18 NA NA TRBJ2-7
TGTGCCAGCAGCACCAGCGGGGGGCCCTACGAGCAGTACTTC CASSTSGGPYEQYF TRBV7-8 TRBD2 few TRBJ2-7
TGTGCCAGCAGCTTGTTGAGACAGGGGGGAATGGGAACTGAAGCTTTCTTT CASSLLRQGGMGTEAFF TRBV5-4 TRBD1 once TRBJ1-1
TGTGCCAGCAGCTTGAACGGGAGGGCCGGCGGGGAGCTGTTTTTT CASSLNGRAGGELFF TRBV5-4 TRBD2 NA TRBJ2-2
TGCGCCAGCAGTGAGCAAAACACTAGCTCCCCCTACAATGAGCAGTTCTTC CASSEQNTSSPYNEQFF TRBV10-1 NA NA TRBJ2-1
TGTGCCAGCAGCGTTAAAGCGGGAGGTACAGATACGCAGTATTTT CASSVKAGGTDTQYF TRBV9 TRBD2 NA TRBJ2-3
TGTGCCAGCAGCTCGAGACTGGACTCCTACAATGAGCAGTTCTTC CASSSRLDSYNEQFF TRBV7-8 NA NA TRBJ2-1
TGTGCTAGTGGTTTGGTATATGCGGCTGCGCCTGAAGCTTTCTTT CASGLVYAAAPEAFF TRBV12-5 NA NA TRBJ1-1
TGCAGTGCTTACGGGGGCGCTGAAGCTTTCTTT CSAYGGAEAFF TRBV20-1 NA NA TRBJ1-1
TGTGCCAGCAGCTCCCCGACAGGGCCCACAGATACGCAGTATTTT CASSSPTGPTDTQYF TRBV13 TRBD1 NA TRBJ2-3
TGCGCCAATAGAACAGGGTTGGATGAAAAACTGTTTTTT CANRTGLDEKLFF TRBV10-1 NA once TRBJ1-4
TGTGCCAGCTCACCTCCTAATACCGGGACAGGAGGCTACGAGCAGTACTTC CASSPPNTGTGGYEQYF TRBV18 TRBD1 NA TRBJ2-7
TGTGCCAGCAGCCAAGATACGGACAAGTGGTACCAAGAGACCCAGTACTTC CASSQDTDKWYQETQYF TRBV3-1/TRBV3-2 NA NA TRBJ2-5
TGTGCCAGCAGCTTAATAGATGGTCGATCCCCGGGGACCACTGAAGCTTTCTTT CASSLIDGRSPGTTEAFF TRBV13 NA NA TRBJ1-1
TGTGCCAGCAGTGAAAGACTGGAAGAGACCCAGTACTTC CASSERLEETQYF TRBV6-1 NA NA TRBJ2-5
TGTGCTAGCAGCCCCGGGACTAGCGGCTACAATGAGCAGTTCTTC CASSPGTSGYNEQFF TRBV7-7 TRBD2 NA TRBJ2-1
TGTGCCAGCAGCCCACCGCGGGCTGCGCAGTATTTT CASSPPRAAQYF TRBV7-9 NA NA TRBJ2-3
TGTGCCAGCAGCTTAGGTTTGCCCTCGGATACGCAGTATTTT CASSLGLPSDTQYF TRBV7-2 NA NA TRBJ2-3
TGCGCCAGCAGCCAAGATACAGGGCTTTTGGAGGGTTACACTGAAGCTTTCTTT CASSQDTGLLEGYTEAFF TRBV4-1 NA NA TRBJ1-1
TGTGCCAGCAGCTGGGTGGTGGGAGATGAGCAGTTCTTC CASSWVVGDEQFF TRBV7-3 NA once TRBJ2-1
TGTGCCAGCAGCCAAGATCCAGGGCTGAGCCAGCCCCAGCATTTT CASSQDPGLSQPQHF TRBV3-1/TRBV3-2 NA NA TRBJ1-5
TGTGCCGTCAGAACAGAGACACAAGAGACCCAGTACTTC CAVRTETQETQYF TRBV10-3 NA once TRBJ2-5
TGTGCCAGCTCATGGGGGCAGGGGAGCCTCTACGAGCAGTACTTC CASSWGQGSLYEQYF TRBV18 NA NA TRBJ2-7
TGCGCCATCACAGTCGAGGGGCGCTCAGCTTTCTTT CAITVEGRSAFF TRBV23-1 NA NA TRBJ1-1
TGTGCCATCAGTGATCGGACCCAGGGAAACACCATATATTTT CAISDRTQGNTIYF TRBV10-3 NA NA TRBJ1-3
TGTGCCAGTAGTCCGCCGGGCCCCTATGGCTACACCTTC CASSPPGPYGYTF TRBV19 NA NA TRBJ1-2
TGTGCCAGCAGAACCGGGACAGGGGACGGAAACACCATATATTTT CASRTGTGDGNTIYF TRBV6-5 TRBD1 NA TRBJ1-3
TGTGCCAGCAGATACGGACTAGCGGGAGGGTTTGGGGCCAACGTCCTGACTTTC CASRYGLAGGFGANVLTF TRBV6-2/TRBV6-3 TRBD2 NA TRBJ2-6
TGTGCCAGCAGCTCAAGGCCAGGGAGTGAGAATTCACCCCTCCACTTT CASSSRPGSENSPLHF TRBV14 NA NA TRBJ1-6
TGTGCCATCACCTCCTCGACAGGGAGCTCCTACAATGAGCAGTTCTTC CAITSSTGSSYNEQFF TRBV10-3 TRBD1 NA TRBJ2-1
TGTGCCAGCAGCCCCCGACAGGGGGATAGGACTGAAGCTTTCTTT CASSPRQGDRTEAFF TRBV7-6 TRBD1 NA TRBJ1-1
TGTGCCAGCAGCGTAGCTAGGTGGGAGACCCAGTACTTC CASSVARWETQYF TRBV9 NA NA TRBJ2-5
TGCGCCAGCAGCCTGATTCTGGGACAGGGGGAGACCCAGTACTTC CASSLILGQGETQYF TRBV5-1 TRBD1 NA TRBJ2-5
TGTGCCAGCAGCTCCACGGGACAGGGGGCGCTTAATGAGCAGTTCTTC CASSSTGQGALNEQFF TRBV7-6 TRBD1 NA TRBJ2-1